A single count supports the clone carrying this T cell receptor (beta chain). What it binds is not known. Germline V gene lookup returns CDR1 SGHTA and CDR2 FQGNSA. V was pared by 5 bases and J by 2 bases, with 13 bases between. The CDR3 is made up of 15 amino acids. This sample was taken from a study of shared clonotypes between healthy human individuals. General study results and limits: Clonotype sharing among donors, it was expected, would be affected by sequencing depth.

Profiled with immunoSEQ multiplex PCR; TCRdb holds only in-frame clones, not every one. This sample has 400,000 to 500,000 clones, with around 80% found just once. V usage is TRBV7-2 and J usage is TRBJ1-3, with D perhaps TRBD1 (5 bases). The sample was PBMCs. The clonotype comes from a woman aged 40 to 50 in good health. Some clones in this sample may be carry-over from other donors' samples. CDR3 amino acids: CASSDGGTTGNTIYF. CDR3 DNA sequence: TGTGCCAGCAGCGATGGGGGGACCACTGGAAACACCATATATTTT.